This T cell receptor (beta chain) was retrieved from a study of T-cell memory formation after mild COVID-19. TCRdb redid the calling of the 5' RACE reads with MiXCR, one entry per CDR3 protein. Here the sample spans a few hundred thousand distinct CDR3 sequences, 28% being singletons. In regard to this clonotype: Antigen specificity is unknown.

Trimming stripped 6 bases from V and 4 bases from J, with 20 bases between. This CDR3 has 16 amino acids. Overall study findings and caveats: Among clones contracting day 15 to 85, CD4/CD8 was balanced, whereas later expanders leaned CD4+. Within pre-infection memory, some responding clones were found, suggesting cross-reactive memory joined.

Sequences were obtained from PBMCs or a T cell subset sorted from them (not recorded which). The receptor's source is an adult woman who had mild COVID-19 (a few samples of this study predate the infection). Cell type and time point are not known. V usage is TRBV12-3 or TRBV12-4 and J usage is TRBJ2-3, with D possibly matching TRBD1 (6 bases). The CDR3 DNA reads TGTGCCAGCAGACCTCGGGACATTGGGACCCCAGATACGCAGTATTTT. Amino acid sequence: CASRPRDIGTPDTQYF.